This T cell receptor beta chain was retrieved from a study of T cell repertoires in cytomegalovirus infection. Study-level information: Public TCR beta signatures provided an indication of both CMV infection and a matching HLA type.

In TCRdb, the reads were re-called with MiXCR into one record per CDR3 protein. The sample contains roughly 81,000 distinct CDR3 sequences, 3.7% of which appear only once. This clonotype was counted many times. What it binds is unknown. Study-level findings and limits: Pooled public TCR beta family frequency picked out CMV carriers with the relevant HLA. HLA-C-restricted TCR beta clonotypes specific for CMV led the ex vivo response.

The CDR3 contains 14 residues. CDR1 is DFQATT, CDR2 SNEGSKA, per germline (reference sequence). The V end lost 2 bases, the J end lost 5 bases, and 12 bases lay between the germline ends. This clonotype was sampled from a human donor in good health (CMV status not recorded). Some clones in this sample may be carry-over from other donors' samples. The gene calls are TRBV20-1 and TRBJ1-4; no clear D gene. The sample taken for sequencing was PBMCs. For the CDR3, the DNA is TGCAGTGCTAGAAGGAGCTTTCCAAATGAAAAACTGTTTTTT. Amino acids: CSARRSFPNEKLFF.